The rows below give T cell receptor beta chains drawn from one sample of a study of control samples from healthy donors and cancer patients. TCRdb's copy holds only in-frame clones and misses some; the assay was immunoSEQ multiplex PCR. The sample has fewer than 95,000 clones, about 88% seen once. Sequencing was performed on blood. These receptors were collected from a woman between 45 and 60 years old in good health. CDR3s include the opening cysteine and the closing phenylalanine or tryptophan.

TRBV29-1 CSVAPQANTIYF
TRBV5-1 CASSSGQAHLYSPLHF
TRBV7-2 CASSLAVGPSYNEQFF
TRBV3-1/TRBV3-2 CASSPQLGPGYGYTF
TRBV28 CASSFRGVQKDTIYF
TRBV29-1 CSVGRRGQFGYTF
TRBV4-3 CASSQSATGPIYGYTF
TRBV6-5 CASRRDNSGNTIYF
TRBV2 CASSRNDRPNSPLHF
TRBV19 CASRRRPTGDNSNQPQHF
TRBV5-6 CASSAVVNTEAFF
TRBV3-1/TRBV3-2 CASSQGVSGTLPRYF
TRBV6-5 CASSYREGDNSPLHF
TRBV7-3 CASRATGGTNTEAFF
TRBV11-2 CASSLDHRTGNEKLFF
TRBV29-1 CSGTRQGLETQYF
TRBV5-5 CASSLDPGQGYHQPQHF
TRBV2 CASRGFMNTEAFF
TRBV27 CASRRRTGFGDTEAFF
TRBV13 CASSWRSTGTFYEQYF
TRBV11-2 CASSFLGGTQYF
TRBV5-4 CASSLKDLNEKLFF
TRBV27 CASSFGAGRARYEQYF
TRBV6-5 CASSLGGSDTGELFF
TRBV30 CAWSVGTVRLSGNTIYF
TRBV28 CASSPGPDTQYF
TRBV5-1 CASTTAGTSGYYNEQFF
TRBV7-2 CASRRDSVNEKLFF
TRBV28 CAGQAGGRGTNQPQHF
TRBV4-2 CASSQGTGNQPQHF
TRBV28 CASRPITSGYTF
TRBV7-2 CASSGIGVTYGYTF
TRBV10-3 CAISEVGAGTSGSYNEQFF
TRBV28 CASSLRTGTFPRGYTF
TRBV12-3/TRBV12-4 CASSLTGNTIYF
TRBV5-1 CASTETSGGDTQYF
TRBV9 CASSRREQETQYF
TRBV7-2 CASSPQASYEQYF
TRBV7-7 CASSLAGHQETQYF
TRBV7-9 CASSFSSRGSGNTIYF
TRBV29-1 CSVELPLSYGYTF
TRBV7-3 CASSPRGSGANVLTF
TRBV2 CASIYNLGETQYF
TRBV7-2 CASSPVGTLYGYTF
TRBV15 CATSTGPSSYNEQFF
TRBV7-2 CASSLRKLASGELFF
TRBV5-6 CASSLGSNYGYTF
TRBV7-8 CASSERDISNQPQHF
TRBV7-2 CASSPAVFGLGEQYF
TRBV4-1 CASSQPVSGPEAFF
TRBV12-3/TRBV12-4 CASRIDSHQPQHF
TRBV5-1 CASSTPGRRMNTEAFF
TRBV6-4 CASSDGGMNTEAFF
TRBV4-3 CASSQLSTGGYGYTF
TRBV15 CATSRGWRLAGDNEQFF
TRBV18 CASSTAISGNTIYF
TRBV19 CASSIVGAGKGYQPQHF
TRBV30 CAWRLPVSGRRNEQFF
TRBV9 CASSAGRSPINEKLFF
TRBV11-3 CASSPLTRSTYEQYF